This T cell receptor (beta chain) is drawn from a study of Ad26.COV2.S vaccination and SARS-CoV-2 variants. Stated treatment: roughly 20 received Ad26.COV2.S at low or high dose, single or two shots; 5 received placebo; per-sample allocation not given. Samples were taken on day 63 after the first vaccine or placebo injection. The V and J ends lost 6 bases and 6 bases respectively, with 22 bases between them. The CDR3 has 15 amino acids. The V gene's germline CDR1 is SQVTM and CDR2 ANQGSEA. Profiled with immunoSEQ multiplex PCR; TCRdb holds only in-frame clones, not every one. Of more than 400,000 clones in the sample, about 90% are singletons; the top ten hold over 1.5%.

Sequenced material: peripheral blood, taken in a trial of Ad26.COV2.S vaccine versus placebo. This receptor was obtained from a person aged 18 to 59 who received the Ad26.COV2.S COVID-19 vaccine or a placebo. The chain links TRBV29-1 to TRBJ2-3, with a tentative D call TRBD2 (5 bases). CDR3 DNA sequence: TGCAGCGTGGAAACTAGAGAACGTGCATCGGATACGCAGTATTTT. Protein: CSVETRERASDTQYF.